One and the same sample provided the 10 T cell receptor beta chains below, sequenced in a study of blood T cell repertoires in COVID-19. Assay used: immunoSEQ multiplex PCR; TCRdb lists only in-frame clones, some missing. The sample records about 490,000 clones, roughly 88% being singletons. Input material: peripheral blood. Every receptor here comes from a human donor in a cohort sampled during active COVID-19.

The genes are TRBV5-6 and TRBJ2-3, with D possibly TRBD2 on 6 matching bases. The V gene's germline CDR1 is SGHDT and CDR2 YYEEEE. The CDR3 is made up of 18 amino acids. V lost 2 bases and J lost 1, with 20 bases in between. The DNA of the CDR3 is TGTGCCAGCAGCTTTATAACAGTTAGCGGCGTCGGCACAGATACGCAGTATTTT. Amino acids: CASSFITVSGVGTDTQYF. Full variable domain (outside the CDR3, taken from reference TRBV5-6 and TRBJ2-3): DAGVTQSPTHLIKTRGQQVTLRCSPKSGHDTVSWYQQALGQGPQFIFQYYEEEERQRGNFPDRFSGHQFPNYSSELNVNALLLGDSALYLCASSFITVSGVGTDTQYFGPGTRLTVL.

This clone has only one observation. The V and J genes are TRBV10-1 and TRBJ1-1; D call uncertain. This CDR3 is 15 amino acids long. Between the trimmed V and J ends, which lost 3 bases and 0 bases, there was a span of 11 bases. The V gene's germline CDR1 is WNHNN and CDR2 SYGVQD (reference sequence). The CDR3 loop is CASSDRGTMNTEAFF. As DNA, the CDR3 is TGCGCCAGCAGTGACCGGGGAACAATGAACACTGAAGCTTTCTTT.

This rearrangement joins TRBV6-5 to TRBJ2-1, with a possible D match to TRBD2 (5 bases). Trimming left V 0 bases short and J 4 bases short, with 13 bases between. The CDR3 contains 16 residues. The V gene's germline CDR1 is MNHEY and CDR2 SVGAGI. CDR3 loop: CASSYSERSLYNEQFF. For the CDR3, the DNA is TGTGCCAGCAGTTACTCGGAGCGGTCCCTTTACAATGAGCAGTTCTTC.

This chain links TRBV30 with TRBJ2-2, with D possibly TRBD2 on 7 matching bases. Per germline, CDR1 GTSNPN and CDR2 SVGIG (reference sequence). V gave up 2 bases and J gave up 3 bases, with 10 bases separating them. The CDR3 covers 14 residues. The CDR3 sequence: CAWSRGGDTGELFF. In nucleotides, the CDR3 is TGTGCCTGGAGTAGAGGGGGGGACACCGGGGAGCTGTTTTTT.

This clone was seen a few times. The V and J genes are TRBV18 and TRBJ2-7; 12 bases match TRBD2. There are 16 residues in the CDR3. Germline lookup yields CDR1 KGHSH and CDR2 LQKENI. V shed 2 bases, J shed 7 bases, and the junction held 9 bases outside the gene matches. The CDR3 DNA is TGTGCCAGCTCACCAGCGACTAGCGGGAGTGGTGGGGAGCAGTACTTC. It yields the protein CASSPATSGSGGEQYF.

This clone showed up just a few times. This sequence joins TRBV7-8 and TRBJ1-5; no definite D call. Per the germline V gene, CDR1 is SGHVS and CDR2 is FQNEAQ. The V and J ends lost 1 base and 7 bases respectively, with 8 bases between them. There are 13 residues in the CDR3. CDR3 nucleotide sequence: TGTGCCAGCAGCTTAGGCGGAGAACAGCCCCAGCATTTT. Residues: CASSLGGEQPQHF. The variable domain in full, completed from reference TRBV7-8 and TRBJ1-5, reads GAGVSQSPRYKVAKRGQDVALRCDPISGHVSLFWYQQALGQGPEFLTYFQNEAQLDKSGLPSDRFFAERPEGSVSTLKIQRTQQEDSAVYLCASSLGGEQPQHFGDGTRLSIL.

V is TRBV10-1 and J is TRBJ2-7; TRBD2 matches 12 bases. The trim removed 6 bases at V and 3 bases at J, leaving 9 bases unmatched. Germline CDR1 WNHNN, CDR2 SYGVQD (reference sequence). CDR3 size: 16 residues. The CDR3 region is CASSEDGTSGFYEQYF. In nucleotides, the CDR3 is TGCGCCAGCAGCGAGGACGGGACTAGCGGGTTCTACGAGCAGTACTTC.

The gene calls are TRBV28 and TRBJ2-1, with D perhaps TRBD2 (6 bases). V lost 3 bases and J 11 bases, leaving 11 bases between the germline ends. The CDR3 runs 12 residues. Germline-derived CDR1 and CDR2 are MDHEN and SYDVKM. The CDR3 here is CASSFERAKQFF. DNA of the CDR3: TGTGCCAGCAGTTTCGAGCGGGCTAAGCAGTTCTTC.

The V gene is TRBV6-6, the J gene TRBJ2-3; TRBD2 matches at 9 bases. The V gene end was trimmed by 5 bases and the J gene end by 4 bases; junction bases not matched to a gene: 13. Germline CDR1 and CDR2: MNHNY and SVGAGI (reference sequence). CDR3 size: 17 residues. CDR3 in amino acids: CASSPQTSGLGSDTQYF. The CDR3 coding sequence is TGTGCCAGCAGTCCTCAGACTAGCGGCCTTGGGTCAGATACGCAGTATTTT.

The CDR3 sequence is CASSLGSRAGNTIYF. For the CDR3, the DNA is TGTGCCAGCAGCTTGGGAAGCAGGGCTGGAAACACCATATATTTT. The chain joins TRBV5-6 to TRBJ1-3; weak D call: TRBD1 (5 bases). The CDR3 sequence is 15 residues long. V shed 0 bases and J shed 2 bases, with 9 bases lying between them. CDR1 and CDR2 from the germline V gene are SGHDT and YYEEEE.